This TCR beta chain was sequenced during a study of T cell responses to AZD1222 COVID-19 vaccine (dated by TCRdb to the early 2020s). About the investigation overall: Because spike-specific TCR depth and breadth did not differ between the two schedules, AZD1222 recipients who got a second dose at roughly 4 weeks were pooled with those who got a second dose at roughly 12 weeks. TCR sequencing was performed for roughly 250 trial participants, of whom about 200 were given two doses of AZD1222 and approximately 26 were given two doses of MenACWY control vaccine. Trial participants were enrolled into age subgroups of 18-55, 56-69 and 70-plus years, which contained about 150, 27 and 61 TCR-sequenced participants, respectively. Broad study findings and their caveats: Epitopes outside the regions mutated in the B.1.351 and B.1.1.7 variants were reportedly recognized by nearly half of the unique spike-specific TCRs. No day 14 peak-response samples were available, so repertoires were characterized only after the peak T cell response. Vaccine-associated CD4 TCRs spanned the whole spike protein, with dominant responses in regions 160-218 and 743-854. Most participants were white British and females outnumbered males, and the authors suggested that clonal diversity may have been underestimated. After two AZD1222 doses, spike-specific TCR breadth and depth were significantly higher than at day 0 and than in MenACWY recipients. Conclusions about previously exposed vaccinees are limited because only five to seven AZD1222 recipients were SARS-CoV-2 seropositive at baseline. The 56-69-year group was small, and its depth increase did not reach significance, likely because of low power.

Comments on this clone: No cognate antigen has been identified for it. Per-base quality was not reported, and no clone a single base away is much larger than it.

Per the publication, the time point label means: baseline before first vaccination. Vaccinee samples were obtained from the UK trials COV001 and COV002, which included a single-blind randomized controlled phase 2/3 trial of AZD1222 (ChAdOx1 nCoV-19) in healthy adults. For TCRbeta chain sequencing, PBMC samples from trial participants were taken at day 0 and at day 28 after the second dose. The CDR3 covers 15 residues, taking in both the cysteine and the phenylalanine. Only the CDR3 DNA stays, 45 bases, in frame from base 1. CDR1 and CDR2 were assigned from the germline V gene (reference sequence) as LNHDA and SQIVND. The junction carries 7 bases between V and J, which are trimmed by 3 bases and 1 base respectively. The CDR3 regions of human TCRbeta chains were subjected to immunosequencing. Concerning the study's data processing: Repertoire TCRs were checked for matches against a reference library of SARS-CoV-2-specific TCRs that had been generated using the MIRA antigen-specificity platform. Breadth was defined as the fraction of unique TCRs that were SARS-CoV-2-associated. Depth was defined as the fraction of total T cells that were SARS-CoV-2-associated. Each spike-specific TCR was assigned to its reactive spike region and to a CD4 or CD8 class using the MIRA data. Log10-transformed breadth and depth values were compared by one-way ANOVA with Sidak's multiple comparisons tests. Not all clones reach the TCRdb copy of this immuneACCESS table, which keeps in-frame sequences only. Checked studies attribute under half of the gap to unresolved V genes and leave the rest unexplained. Clone size and the V and J calls come from that table; the DNA yielded D and trimming. The sample table shows 100,000 to 150,000 clones, and around 89% are seen once. The ten largest clones add up to roughly 4.4% of the sample.

The rearrangement joined TRBV19 to TRBJ2-6; TRBD1 is a possible D gene, resting on 5 matching bases. This sample comprised peripheral blood, obtained on day 0 of AZD1222 vaccination. The receptor was isolated from an adult in good health. The sequence in DNA is TGTGCCAGTAGTATCCAGGGTTCTGGGGCCAACGTCCTGACTTTC. Its product reads: CASSIQGSGANVLTF.